A single sample gave rise to the 27 T cell receptor beta chains below, sequenced in a study of siplizumab effects on memory and regulatory T cells. Method: immunoSEQ multiplex PCR; TCRdb's copy keeps in-frame clones and lacks some. The data show 100,000 or so clones, with about 92% seen just once and about 0.34% held by the top ten. The specimen sequenced was CD4+ T cells sorted from blood. These receptors were collected from a human donor in good health.

The chain joins TRBV7-2 to TRBJ2-2; 8 bases are a match to TRBD2. The junction had 3 bases not matched to a gene; V was cut back by 2 bases and J by 1 base. CDR3 length: 16 residues. Germline V gene data show CDR1 as SGHTA and CDR2 as FQGNSA. CDR3 residues: CASSLQLAGNTGELFF. In DNA, the CDR3 is TGTGCCAGCAGCTTACAGCTAGCGGGGAACACCGGGGAGCTGTTTTTT.

The chain couples TRBV5-1 to TRBJ2-2; weak D call: TRBD2 (7 bases). The CDR3 runs 14 residues. Trimming left V 5 bases short and J 5 bases short, with 13 bases between. The germline gives CDR1 SGHRS, CDR2 YFSETQ. The CDR3 nucleotides read TGCGCCAGCAGTACGGGGGGCGCTACCGGGGAGCTGTTTTTT. Its protein is CASSTGGATGELFF.

V usage is TRBV14 and J usage is TRBJ2-1; 11 nucleotides agree with TRBD2. The germline V gene has CDR1 SGHDN and CDR2 FVKESK. V lost 1 base and J lost 4; bases outside the gene matches: 3. The CDR3 spans 16 residues. The CDR3: CASSQGTSGFYNEQFF. Written as DNA, the CDR3 is TGTGCCAGCAGCCAAGGGACTAGCGGGTTTTACAATGAGCAGTTCTTC.

In this sample, this clone turned up a few times. The CDR3 sequence is CASSLGTSVNEQFF. The CDR3 nucleotides are TGCGCCAGCAGTCTAGGGACTAGCGTCAATGAGCAGTTCTTC. The chain employs TRBV4-1 and TRBJ2-1; 10 bases agree with TRBD2. Per the germline V gene, CDR1 is MGHRA and CDR2 is YSYEKL. The CDR3 has 14 residues. Trimming cost V 6 bases and J 6 bases; bases outside gene matches: 5.

V is TRBV6-5 and J is TRBJ2-5, with D tentatively TRBD1 or TRBD2 (6 bases each). The V gene's germline CDR1 is MNHEY and CDR2 SVGAGI. This CDR3 comprises 15 residues. Trimming stripped 5 bases from V and 4 bases from J, with 17 bases between. The CDR3 DNA reads as TGTGCCAGCAGTCGAATCGGGGGCCGAGGAGAGACCCAGTACTTC. As protein: CASSRIGGRGETQYF.

V usage is TRBV5-4 and J usage is TRBJ2-5; no definite D call. The V end was cut by 0 bases, the J end by 5 bases, with 2 bases between. CDR1 is SGHNT, CDR2 YYREEE, per germline (reference sequence). The CDR3 extends over 11 amino acids. This CDR3 is CASSLAETQYF. Written as DNA, the CDR3 is TGTGCCAGCAGCTTGGCCGAGACCCAGTACTTC.

CDR3 residues: CASSGYPSAGGSDTQYF. CDR3 nucleotide sequence: TGTGCCAGCAGCGGATACCCCTCAGCGGGGGGATCGGATACGCAGTATTTT. This sequence joins TRBV9 and TRBJ2-3; 9 positions agree with TRBD2. Trimming took 3 bases from V and 6 from J; bases not matched to a gene: 14. Germline CDR1 reads SGDLS; CDR2 reads YYNGEE. The CDR3 contains 17 residues.

This clone came up once. The J gene is TRBJ2-1, the V gene TRBV9; possible D gene TRBD2, 5 bases. The CDR3 extends over 15 amino acids. CDR1 is SGDLS, CDR2 YYNGEE, per germline. The ends were cut back, 0 bases at V and 2 bases at J, with 9 bases in the middle. The CDR3 sequence is CASSVAVRAYNEQFF. The CDR3 DNA is TGTGCCAGCAGCGTAGCGGTGCGGGCCTACAATGAGCAGTTCTTC.

The chain links TRBV7-8 to TRBJ2-4, with 9 bases aligning to TRBD1. V was clipped by 3 bases and J by 2 bases; unmatched bases: 8. The CDR3 is 17 residues long. Germline V gene lookup returns CDR1 SGHVS and CDR2 FQNEAQ. As DNA, the CDR3 is TGTGCCAGCAGCTTCATCTCGACAGGGGGTACCAAAAACATTCAGTACTTC. This gives the protein CASSFISTGGTKNIQYF.

V usage is TRBV6-6 and J usage is TRBJ1-1, with TRBD1 as a possible D gene (5 bases). The CDR3 is 14 residues long. Germline V gene sequence: CDR1 MNHNY, CDR2 SVGAGI (reference sequence). V lost 6 bases, J lost 1 base, and 12 bases lay in between. CDR3: CASSRTSKNTEAFF. DNA of the CDR3: TGTGCCAGCAGCCGGACAAGCAAGAACACTGAAGCTTTCTTT.

This clone has only one observation. V is TRBV10-3 and J is TRBJ2-3; perhaps TRBD1 as D (5 bases). Germline CDR1 is ENHRY and CDR2 is SYGVKD. V dropped 6 bases and J dropped 0 bases, with 16 bases sitting between them. The CDR3 runs to 16 residues. CDR3 DNA sequence: TGTGCCATCAGGAGAGATCGGACAACTAGCACAGATACGCAGTATTTT. It encodes CAIRRDRTTSTDTQYF.

The chain couples TRBV6-1 to TRBJ2-3, with no clear D. The CDR3 extends over 14 amino acids. CDR1 MNHNS and CDR2 SASEGT come from the germline V gene. The ends were cut back, 4 bases at V and 2 bases at J, with 10 bases in the middle. CDR3 sequence (DNA): TGTGCCAGCAGTGGCCCGACTCTCACAGATACGCAGTATTTT. It translates to CASSGPTLTDTQYF.

The chain combines TRBV30 with TRBJ2-7; D is possibly TRBD2 (5 bases). Per germline, CDR1 GTSNPN and CDR2 SVGIG (reference sequence). The CDR3 sequence is 12 residues long. V was trimmed by 3 bases and J by 3 bases, leaving 9 bases between them. CDR3 nucleotide sequence: TGTGCCTGGAGCCCCGACTACTACGAGCAGTACTTC. It yields the protein CAWSPDYYEQYF.

The gene calls are TRBV7-2 and TRBJ2-1, with 9 bases fitting TRBD2. Per germline, CDR1 SGHTA and CDR2 FQGNSA. Germline trimming cut 1 base from V and 7 bases from J; bases unmatched to any gene: 5. The CDR3 has 15 residues. In DNA, the CDR3 is TGTGCCAGCAGCTTAGGGCTAGCGGGATGGAATGAGCAGTTCTTC. Its translation: CASSLGLAGWNEQFF.

This sequence joins TRBV6-5 and TRBJ2-7; perhaps TRBD1 as D (6 bases). V was pared by 6 bases and J by 3 bases, with 12 bases between. The germline gives CDR1 MNHEY, CDR2 SVGAGI. The CDR3 has 13 amino acids. As DNA, the CDR3 is TGTGCCAGCAGCCAAACAGGGAGCTACGAGCAGTACTTC. It translates to CASSQTGSYEQYF.

The chain couples TRBV19 to TRBJ2-7; 8 bases fit TRBD1. Germline V CDR1 and CDR2: LNHDA, SQIVND (reference sequence). The CDR3 is 14 residues long. Trimming at V came to 1 base and at J to 4 bases, leaving 3 bases not matched to a gene. The DNA for the CDR3 is TGTGCCAGTAGTATAGGGCAGGGGGCTTACGAGCAGTACTTC. This gives the protein CASSIGQGAYEQYF.

The J gene is TRBJ2-1, the V gene TRBV7-2, with D perhaps TRBD2 (6 bases). Germline V gene sequence: CDR1 SGHTA, CDR2 FQGNSA. This CDR3 region has 15 residues. V gave up 3 bases and J gave up 6 bases, with 15 bases separating them. In DNA form, the CDR3 reads TGTGCCAGCAGCTTTAGGGCGGGGTGGGGCAATGAGCAGTTCTTC. Its protein product is CASSFRAGWGNEQFF.

CDR3 sequence (DNA): TGTGCCTGGACCGGCGGGGGTGGTGAAAAACTGTTTTTT. As protein: CAWTGGGGEKLFF. The genes are TRBV30 and TRBJ1-4, with a weak D call TRBD1 (5 bases). The CDR3 is 13 residues long. Trimming stripped 4 bases from V and 7 bases from J, with 13 bases between. Per germline, CDR1 GTSNPN and CDR2 SVGIG (reference sequence).

This rearrangement joins TRBV19 to TRBJ1-5; perhaps TRBD1 as D (6 bases). Germline-derived CDR1 and CDR2 are LNHDA and SQIVND (reference sequence). V lost 6 bases and J 7 bases, leaving 19 bases between the germline ends. There are 15 residues in the CDR3. CDR3 coding DNA: TGTGCCAGTAGGGGGGCGAGGACAGCTGGACAGCCCCAGCATTTT. The encoded protein is CASRGARTAGQPQHF.

CDR3 bases: TGTGCCTGGAGCAGGAGGACAGGGCAAAATGAGCAGTTCTTC. Its translation: CAWSRRTGQNEQFF. This chain connects TRBV30 to TRBJ2-1; 8 positions match TRBD1. This CDR3 has 14 amino acids. Unmatched junction bases numbered 8, after V lost 3 bases and J lost 7 bases. The germline V gene encodes CDR1 GTSNPN and CDR2 SVGIG (reference sequence).

CDR3 protein: CASSLRGGKDNEQFF. The CDR3 DNA sequence: TGTGCCAGCAGCTTACGCGGGGGCAAGGACAATGAGCAGTTCTTC. V and J are TRBV7-9 and TRBJ2-1, with D maybe TRBD2 (7 bases). The CDR3 sequence is 15 residues long. The germline V and J ends were trimmed by 2 bases and 5 bases, with 13 bases remaining between them. The germline CDR1 and CDR2 sequences are SEHNR and FQNEAQ (reference sequence).

The genes are TRBV19 and TRBJ2-2; D perhaps matches TRBD1 (6 bases). This CDR3 spans 14 amino acids. V was shortened by 5 bases and J by 6 bases, with 13 bases between the two germline ends. Germline V CDR1 and CDR2: LNHDA, SQIVND (reference sequence). This chain's CDR3 is CASSQSKGAGELFF. The CDR3 region has the DNA TGTGCCAGTAGTCAATCTAAGGGGGCCGGGGAGCTGTTTTTT.

The CDR3 here is CASSLLSGRPKPYEQYF. As DNA, the CDR3 is TGTGCCAGCAGTTTATTATCGGGTAGACCCAAGCCCTACGAGCAGTACTTC. V usage is TRBV27 and J usage is TRBJ2-7; D uncertain. Germline V gene data show CDR1 as MNHEY and CDR2 as SMNVEV (reference sequence). Trimming removed 1 base at V and 2 bases at J, with 18 bases between. The CDR3 spans 17 residues.

This clone was counted a single time. The chain employs TRBV9 and TRBJ1-1; 7 bases match TRBD1. The CDR3 extends over 15 amino acids. J lost 5 bases, V lost 0 bases, and 7 bases had no gene match. Germline-derived CDR1 and CDR2 are SGDLS and YYNGEE. CDR3 DNA: TGTGCCAGCAGCGTAGGCGCAGGGGGTTGGACTGAAGCTTTCTTT. Translating it yields CASSVGAGGWTEAFF.

The gene calls are TRBV5-1 and TRBJ2-3; no clear D gene. The CDR3 has 12 residues. Germline CDR1 and CDR2: SGHRS and YFSETQ. The V end was cut by 5 bases, the J end by 3 bases, with 7 bases between. CDR3 in DNA: TGCGCCAGCAGGTGGGAAACAGATACGCAGTATTTT. Translated, it gives CASRWETDTQYF.

In regard to this clone: One end of the junction varies from germline; a read error may be responsible. J is TRBJ2-7 and V is TRBV5-8, with a tentative D call TRBD1 (6 bases). The germline V gene encodes CDR1 SGHTS and CDR2 YDEGEE. The CDR3 sequence is 13 residues long. In nucleotides, the CDR3 is TGTACCAGCAGCTTCCCCCCACAGGGCGAGCAGTACTTC. Translating gives CTSSFPPQGEQYF.

The rearrangement links TRBV29-1 to TRBJ2-2, with TRBD2 matching 7 bases. J was trimmed by 2 bases and V by 4 bases; bases with no gene match: 7. Per germline, CDR1 SQVTM and CDR2 ANQGSEA. CDR3 size: 15 residues. CDR3 protein: CSVGGEGPNTGELFF. In DNA, the CDR3 is TGCAGCGTTGGGGGGGAGGGACCTAACACCGGGGAGCTGTTTTTT.